This T cell receptor (beta chain) was observed in a study of read filtering for tumor transcriptome and immune sequencing. Study-level background: Mean patient age was roughly 72 years, range roughly 45 to 80; approximately 17 male, 12 to 15 female.

Molecular barcoded adaptors covering alpha/delta and beta/gamma chains were used on roughly 370 ng RNA. TCRdb re-derived calls from the reads in MiXCR, one entry per CDR3 protein. The sample holds some 130,000 distinct CDR3 sequences, under 15% seen once. This clonotype has ten or more counts. Its antigen remains unknown. The study, taken as a whole, reports: The sorted CD138-negative fraction was a mixed bone marrow immune population, not purified T cells.

Losses at the gene ends were 7 bases for V and 6 bases for J; bases not matched to a gene: 12. The germline V gene encodes CDR1 SQVTM and CDR2 ANQGSEA. CDR3 length: 14 residues. Source material: a population of CD138-negative cells sorted from bone marrow. The sequence was collected from a donor at least 40 years old with multiple myeloma. The chain uses TRBV29-1 and TRBJ2-1, with TRBD1 matching over 7 bases. The chain's CDR3 is CSAAPGQSTNEQFF. CDR3 DNA: TGCAGCGCCGCACCGGGACAGTCCACCAATGAGCAGTTCTTC.